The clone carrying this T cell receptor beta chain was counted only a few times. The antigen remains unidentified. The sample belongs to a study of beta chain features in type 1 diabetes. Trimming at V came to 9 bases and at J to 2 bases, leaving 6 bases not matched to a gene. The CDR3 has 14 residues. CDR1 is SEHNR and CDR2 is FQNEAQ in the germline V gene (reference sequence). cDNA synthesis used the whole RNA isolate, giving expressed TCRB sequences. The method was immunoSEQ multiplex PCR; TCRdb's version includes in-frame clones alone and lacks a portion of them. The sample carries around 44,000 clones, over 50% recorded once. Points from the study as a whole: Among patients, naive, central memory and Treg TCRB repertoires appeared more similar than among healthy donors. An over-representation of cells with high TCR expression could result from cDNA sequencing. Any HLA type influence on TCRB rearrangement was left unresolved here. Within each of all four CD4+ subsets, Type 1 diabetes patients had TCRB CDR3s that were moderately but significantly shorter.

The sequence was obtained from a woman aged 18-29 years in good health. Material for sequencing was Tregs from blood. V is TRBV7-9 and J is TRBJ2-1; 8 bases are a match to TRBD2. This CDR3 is CASWSSGAYNEQFF. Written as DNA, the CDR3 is TGTGCCAGTTGGAGTAGCGGGGCCTACAATGAGCAGTTCTTC.